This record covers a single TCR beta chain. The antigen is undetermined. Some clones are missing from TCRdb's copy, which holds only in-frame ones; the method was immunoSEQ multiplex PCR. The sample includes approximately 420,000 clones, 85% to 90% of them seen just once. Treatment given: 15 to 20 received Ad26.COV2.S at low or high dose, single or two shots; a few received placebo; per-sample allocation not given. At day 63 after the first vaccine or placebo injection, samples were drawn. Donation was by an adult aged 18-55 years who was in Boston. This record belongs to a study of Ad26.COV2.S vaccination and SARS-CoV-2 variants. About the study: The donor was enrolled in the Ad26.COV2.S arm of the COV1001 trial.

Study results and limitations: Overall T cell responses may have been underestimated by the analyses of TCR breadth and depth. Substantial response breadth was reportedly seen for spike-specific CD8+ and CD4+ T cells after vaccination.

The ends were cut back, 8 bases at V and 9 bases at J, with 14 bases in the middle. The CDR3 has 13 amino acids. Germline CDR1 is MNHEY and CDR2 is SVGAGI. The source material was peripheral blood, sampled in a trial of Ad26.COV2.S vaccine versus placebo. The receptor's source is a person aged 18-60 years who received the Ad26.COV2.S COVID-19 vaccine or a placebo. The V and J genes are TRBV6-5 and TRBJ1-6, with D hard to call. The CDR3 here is CASGLGEGSPLHF. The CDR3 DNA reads TGTGCCAGCGGTCTGGGAGAGGGTTCACCCCTCCACTTT.